These 2 T cell receptor beta chains originate from one sample sequenced in a study of T-cell reconstitution after alpha-beta-depleted transplantation in children. Preparation of the TCRbeta library involved a method that used unique molecular identifiers. TCRdb itself ran the PCR reads through MiXCR, one entry per CDR3 protein. This sample has hundreds of thousands of distinct CDR3 sequences, with roughly 15% found just once. The sample consisted of PBMCs, mostly from graft donor cells, taken 360 days after TCRalphabeta/CD19-depleted stem cell transplant. These receptors were taken from a male patient between 5 and 17 years old who had a stem cell transplant for acute lymphoblastic leukemia, so the T cells may come from the graft donor.

The rearrangement joins TRBV2 to TRBJ2-1; 11 bases line up with TRBD2. The CDR3 covers 16 residues. In germline, CDR1 is SNHLY, CDR2 FYNNEI. Trimming removed 4 bases from V and 7 bases from J; junction bases left unmatched: 9. This CDR3 reads CASSVLVTSGTNEQFF. CDR3 DNA: TGTGCCAGCAGTGTATTGGTGACTAGCGGGACAAATGAGCAGTTCTTC.

The DNA of the CDR3 is TGCGCCAGCAGCCCGGGACAGGGACATGACGATAATTCACCCCTCCACTTT. Protein: CASSPGQGHDDNSPLHF. The V gene is TRBV5-1, the J gene TRBJ1-6; 9 bases line up with TRBD1. The CDR3 is 17 amino acids. V lost 4 bases to trimming and J lost 5 bases; unmatched junction nucleotides: 10. In germline, CDR1 is SGHRS, CDR2 YFSETQ.